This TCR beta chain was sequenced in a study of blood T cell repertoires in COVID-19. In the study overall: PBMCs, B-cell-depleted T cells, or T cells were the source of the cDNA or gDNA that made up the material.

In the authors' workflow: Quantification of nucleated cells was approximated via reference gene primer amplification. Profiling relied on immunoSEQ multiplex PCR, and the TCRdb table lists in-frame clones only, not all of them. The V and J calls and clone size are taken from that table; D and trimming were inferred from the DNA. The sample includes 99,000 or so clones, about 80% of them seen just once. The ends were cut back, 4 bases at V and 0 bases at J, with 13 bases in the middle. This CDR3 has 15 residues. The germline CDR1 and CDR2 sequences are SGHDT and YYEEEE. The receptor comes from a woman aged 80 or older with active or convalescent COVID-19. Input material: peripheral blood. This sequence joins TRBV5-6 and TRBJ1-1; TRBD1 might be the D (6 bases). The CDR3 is CASSRIRGLNTEAFF. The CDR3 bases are TGTGCCAGCAGCCGTATCAGGGGTCTGAACACTGAAGCTTTCTTT.